Below, 13 T cell receptor beta chains from the same sample are listed, as sequenced in a study of blood T cell repertoires in COVID-19. Data came from immunoSEQ multiplex PCR; TCRdb stores just in-frame clones and leaves some out. Here the sample spans 100,000 or so clones, around 89% being singletons. The material sequenced was peripheral blood. These receptors were obtained from a woman of 80 years or more with acute or convalescent COVID-19.

This sequence joins TRBV20-1 and TRBJ1-1; no definite D call. The germline V and J ends were trimmed by 3 bases and 0 bases, with 17 bases remaining between them. The CDR3 is 16 residues long. Germline lookup yields CDR1 DFQATT and CDR2 SNEGSKA (reference sequence). This CDR3 reads CSASKSNLGMNTEAFF. CDR3 nucleotides: TGCAGTGCTAGTAAGTCAAACCTCGGGATGAACACTGAAGCTTTCTTT.

The chain recombines TRBV18 with TRBJ1-1, with D perhaps matching TRBD1 (5 bases). The CDR3 totals 14 residues. Between the trimmed V and J ends, which lost 1 base and 5 bases, there was a span of 11 bases. Germline CDR1 is KGHSH and CDR2 is LQKENI. CDR3 in amino acids: CASSPQRGSTEAFF. DNA for the CDR3: TGTGCCAGCTCACCACAAAGGGGCTCAACTGAAGCTTTCTTT.

The V gene is TRBV7-3, the J gene TRBJ2-2, with D uncertain. Trimming stripped 5 bases from V and 8 bases from J, with 9 bases between. This CDR3 has 12 residues. Germline CDR1 is SGHTA and CDR2 is FQGTGA. For the CDR3, the DNA is TGTGCCAGCAGCCTAAGAGAGGGGGAGCTGTTTTTT. It codes for CASSLREGELFF.

The rearrangement links TRBV10-3 to TRBJ2-7, with D perhaps TRBD1 (6 bases). Looked up from germline, CDR1 is ENHRY and CDR2 is SYGVKD. The CDR3 is 14 residues long. Trimming removed 1 base from V and 3 bases from J, with 10 bases in between. CDR3 sequence reads: CAISEYRVGYEQYF. The CDR3 nucleotides read TGTGCCATCAGTGAGTACAGGGTCGGCTACGAGCAGTACTTC.

The chain has TRBV18 and TRBJ2-7; D possibly corresponds to TRBD2 (6 bases). V lost 6 bases and J lost 7, with 16 bases in between. CDR1 and CDR2 (germline): KGHSH, LQKENI. The length of the CDR3 is 13 residues. CDR3 DNA: TGTGCCAGCTCGCCCCCGGGCGGGACGGAGCAGTACTTC. This codes for CASSPPGGTEQYF.

This clone was picked up one time. The genes are TRBV5-8 and TRBJ2-3, with 9 positions matching TRBD2. The germline CDR1 and CDR2 sequences are SGHTS and YDEGEE. The CDR3 consists of 16 residues. Trimming removed 2 bases from V and 5 bases from J; junction bases left unmatched: 9. The DNA of the CDR3 is TGTGCCAGCAGCTTAGCCCTAGCGGGGTTGAGAGATACGCAGTATTTT. It yields the protein CASSLALAGLRDTQYF.

This clone has a single count. This rearrangement joins TRBV9 to TRBJ1-1; TRBD1 matches at 7 bases. The CDR3 is made up of 14 amino acids. The J segment lost 0 bases and the V segment lost 3 bases, leaving 2 bases of the junction unmatched. Germline loops: CDR1 SGDLS, CDR2 YYNGEE. CDR3 in amino acids: CASSAGTVNTEAFF. DNA for the CDR3: TGTGCCAGCAGCGCCGGGACAGTGAACACTGAAGCTTTCTTT.

The chain links TRBV3-1 (or the pseudogene TRBV3-2) to TRBJ2-3; the match to TRBD2 covers 9 bases. CDR1 is LGHDT and CDR2 is YNNKEL in the germline V gene (reference sequence). There are 16 residues in the CDR3. V lost 0 bases to trimming and J lost 6 bases; unmatched junction nucleotides: 7. CDR3 sequence reads: CASSQDLAGGLDTQYF. For the CDR3, the DNA is TGTGCCAGCAGCCAAGATCTGGCGGGGGGGCTCGATACGCAGTATTTT.

This rearrangement joins TRBV7-2 to TRBJ1-2, with a weak D call TRBD1 (5 bases). The CDR3 covers 15 residues. CDR1 and CDR2 from the germline V gene are SGHTA and FQGNSA. V was trimmed by 5 bases and J by 1 base, leaving 14 bases between them. CDR3 sequence reads: CASSPTLGGNYGYTF. As DNA, the CDR3 is TGTGCCAGCAGCCCAACTTTGGGGGGTAACTATGGCTACACCTTC. The full variable domain, its missing parts supplied by reference TRBV7-2 and TRBJ1-2, is GAGVSQSPSNKVTEKGKDVELRCDPISGHTALYWYRQSLGQGLEFLIYFQGNSAPDKSGLPSDRFSAERTGGSVSTLTIQRTQQEDSAVYLCASSPTLGGNYGYTFGSGTRLTVV.

V is TRBV27 and J is TRBJ2-1; the match to TRBD1 covers 8 bases. J lost 7 bases, V lost 6 bases, and 8 bases had no gene match. Per the germline V gene, CDR1 is MNHEY and CDR2 is SMNVEV (reference sequence). The CDR3 is made up of 14 amino acids. CDR3 protein: CASSRTGLRNEQFF. The CDR3 region has the DNA TGTGCCAGCAGCAGGACAGGGTTGCGTAATGAGCAGTTCTTC.

The chain employs TRBV2 and TRBJ1-2; D not resolved. The germline V gene encodes CDR1 SNHLY and CDR2 FYNNEI. The CDR3 runs 14 residues. Trimming pared 8 bases from V and 2 bases from J, leaving 15 bases between. CDR3 sequence reads: CASDRQTVNYGYTF. The CDR3 DNA reads as TGTGCCAGCGATCGCCAGACTGTAAACTATGGCTACACCTTC.

The chain recombines TRBV27 with TRBJ2-3, with TRBD2 matching 11 bases. This CDR3 has 18 residues. J lost 2 bases, V lost 6 bases, and 13 bases had no gene match. Germline CDR1 MNHEY, CDR2 SMNVEV (reference sequence). The CDR3 reads CASSRIGLAGGYTDTQYF. CDR3 in DNA: TGTGCCAGCAGCCGGATAGGGCTAGCGGGGGGATACACAGATACGCAGTATTTT.

The gene calls are TRBV7-2 and TRBJ2-3, with 8 bases that match TRBD2. V lost 5 bases and J lost 5; bases outside the gene matches: 12. Germline-derived CDR1 and CDR2 are SGHTA and FQGNSA. The CDR3 is 16 amino acids. CDR3 in amino acids: CASSPHPGLGGDTQYF. In DNA, the CDR3 is TGTGCCAGCAGCCCGCACCCGGGACTAGGCGGAGATACGCAGTATTTT. Together with reference TRBV7-2 and TRBJ2-3, the CDR3 gives the full variable domain: GAGVSQSPSNKVTEKGKDVELRCDPISGHTALYWYRQSLGQGLEFLIYFQGNSAPDKSGLPSDRFSAERTGGSVSTLTIQRTQQEDSAVYLCASSPHPGLGGDTQYFGPGTRLTVL.